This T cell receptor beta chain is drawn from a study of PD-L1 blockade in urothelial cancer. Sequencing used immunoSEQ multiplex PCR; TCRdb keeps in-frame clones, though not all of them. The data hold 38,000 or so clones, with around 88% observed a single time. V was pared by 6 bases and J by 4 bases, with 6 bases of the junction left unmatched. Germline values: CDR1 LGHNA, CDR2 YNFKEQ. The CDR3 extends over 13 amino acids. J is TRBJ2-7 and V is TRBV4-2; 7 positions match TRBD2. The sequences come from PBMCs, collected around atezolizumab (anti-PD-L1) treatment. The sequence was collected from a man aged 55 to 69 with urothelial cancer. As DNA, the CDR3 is TGTGCCAGCAGTCTATCGGGGGGTTACGAGCAGTACTTC. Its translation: CASSLSGGYEQYF.